The clone carrying this T cell receptor beta chain was counted only a few times. The target antigen is unknown. These data belong to a study of blood T cells in healthy people across ages. Broader study findings: Observed TCR beta diversity showed a strong correlation with the percentage of naive T cells as measured by flow cytometry.

Germline values: CDR1 SNHLY, CDR2 FYNNEI. V was trimmed by 5 bases and J by 1 base, leaving 6 bases between them. The CDR3 length is 12 residues. Primed by a sample-barcoded 5' primer and a J-beta primer mix, a second PCR proceeded for 7 to 11 cycles. TCRdb independently ran MiXCR on the 5' RACE reads; one entry per CDR3 protein. Of around 1.5 million distinct CDR3 sequences in the sample, approximately 38% were seen once. The source of this sequence is a woman aged 18-30 years in good health. The sequencing sample was made of blood. The genes are TRBV2 and TRBJ2-7; D unresolved. CDR3 sequence reads: CASSTESYEQYF. The CDR3 DNA sequence: TGTGCCAGCAGTACAGAGTCCTACGAGCAGTACTTC.